What follows are 22 T cell receptor beta chains derived from one specimen sequenced in a study of T cell responses to AZD1222 COVID-19 vaccine. Produced via immunoSEQ multiplex PCR; TCRdb's table is partial and in-frame only. The profile shows approximately 94,000 clones, less than 90% of them singletons. Sample: peripheral blood, taken on day 0 of AZD1222 vaccination. All receptors come from an adult in good health.

The chain links TRBV6-2 or TRBV6-3 to TRBJ2-1; TRBD2 matches at 13 bases. The ends lost 5 bases at V and 9 bases at J; junction bases unmatched: 13. The CDR3 has 17 residues. Germline assignment: CDR1 MNHEY and CDR2 SVGEGT. The CDR3 DNA follows: TGTGCCAGCAGTCCACTTTTACTAGCGGGAGGGGCAGGTGAGCAGTTCTTC. Protein sequence: CASSPLLLAGGAGEQFF.

This rearrangement joins TRBV25-1 to TRBJ1-2; D gene unclear. The CDR3 is 14 amino acids. V lost 3 bases and J 8 bases, leaving 16 bases between the germline ends. CDR1 is MGHDK and CDR2 is SYGVNS in the germline V gene. The DNA of the CDR3 is TGTGCCAGCAGTGATGAGGGAAGGGTTTCCGGCTACACCTTC. This sequence encodes CASSDEGRVSGYTF.

The chain joins TRBV7-8 to TRBJ2-2; weak D call: TRBD2 (6 bases). This CDR3 is 17 amino acids long. The germline V gene encodes CDR1 SGHVS and CDR2 FQNEAQ. Trimming stripped 1 base from V and 5 bases from J, with 17 bases between. The CDR3 DNA follows: TGTGCCAGCAGCTTAGGTGTTGCTGGGGCGGGGACCGGGGAGCTGTTTTTT. Translation gives CASSLGVAGAGTGELFF.

The rearrangement uses TRBV11-2 and TRBJ2-5, with D perhaps TRBD1 (6 bases). Germline assignment: CDR1 SGHAT and CDR2 FQNNGV. There are 15 residues in the CDR3. The ends were cut back, 5 bases at V and 3 bases at J, with 16 bases in the middle. The CDR3 sequence: CASSPSTGTEETQYF. CDR3 in DNA: TGTGCCAGCAGCCCCTCGACAGGTACAGAAGAGACCCAGTACTTC.

The rearrangement joins TRBV3-1 (or the pseudogene TRBV3-2) to TRBJ2-3, with D possibly TRBD1 on 6 matching bases. The length of the CDR3 is 15 residues. The V gene's germline CDR1 is LGHDT and CDR2 YNNKEL (reference sequence). The ends were cut back, 4 bases at V and 2 bases at J, with 13 bases in the middle. The CDR3 DNA is TGTGCCAGCAGCCCCCGCGGACAGATCACAGATACGCAGTATTTT. Amino acid sequence: CASSPRGQITDTQYF.

Here the CDR3 DNA reads TGTGCCAGCAGCCCAGGCCAGGGGATGAACACTGAAGCTTTCTTT. Translation: CASSPGQGMNTEAFF. The rearrangement joins TRBV6-5 to TRBJ1-1; maybe TRBD1 (6 bases). There are 15 residues in the CDR3. CDR1 is MNHEY and CDR2 is SVGAGI in the germline V gene. V was shortened by 6 bases and J by 0 bases, with 14 bases between the two germline ends.

DNA of the CDR3: TGTGCCAGCAGCCAAGTGGCAGAAGGGGGCTACACCTTC. Translating it yields CASSQVAEGGYTF. V is TRBV3-1 (or the pseudogene TRBV3-2) and J is TRBJ1-2, with no clear D. Trimming shortened V by 1 base and J by 8 bases, and 11 bases separated the two germline ends. Germline CDR1 and CDR2: LGHDT and YNNKEL (reference sequence). This CDR3 has 13 residues.

The genes are TRBV7-6 and TRBJ2-1; 8 nucleotides align to TRBD2. The CDR3 totals 15 residues. Trimming took 5 bases from V and 1 from J; bases not matched to a gene: 4. Germline CDR1 is SGHVS and CDR2 is FNYEAQ. The CDR3 DNA sequence: TGTGCCAGCAGCCCCCGGGAGGGTTCCTACAATGAGCAGTTCTTC. This encodes CASSPREGSYNEQFF.

The genes are TRBV6-4 and TRBJ2-1, with TRBD1 identical over 10 bases. CDR3 length: 16 amino acids. After removal of 0 bases from V and 3 bases from J, the junction contained 2 bases not matched to a gene. From germline, CDR1 is MRHNA and CDR2 SNTAGT. CDR3 sequence (DNA): TGTGCCAGCAGTGACTCGGGGACAGGGGACTACAATGAGCAGTTCTTC. Amino acids: CASSDSGTGDYNEQFF.

This chain uses TRBV4-3 with TRBJ1-2; maybe TRBD1 (5 bases). CDR3 length: 16 amino acids. The V gene lost 4 bases and the J gene lost 9 bases, with 24 bases spanning the gap. CDR1 is LGHNA and CDR2 is YSLEER in the germline V gene. The CDR3 DNA follows: TGCGCCAGCAGCCCCCAACCGACAGCCACTCTCTTCAGCTACACCTTC. As protein: CASSPQPTATLFSYTF.

The V gene is TRBV19, the J gene TRBJ1-1; possible D gene TRBD1, 6 bases. Germline V gives CDR1 LNHDA, CDR2 SQIVND (reference sequence). The ends were cut back, 5 bases at V and 0 bases at J, with 19 bases in the middle. The CDR3 runs to 17 residues. CDR3 protein: CASSPQAGQRMNTEAFF. In nucleotides, the CDR3 is TGTGCCAGTAGTCCACAGGCAGGACAGCGCATGAACACTGAAGCTTTCTTT. Variable domain in full (rest from reference TRBV19 and TRBJ1-1): DGGITQSPKYLFRKEGQNVTLSCEQNLNHDAMYWYRQDPGQGLRLIYYSQIVNDFQKGDIAEGYSVSREKKESFPLTVTSAQKNPTAFYLCASSPQAGQRMNTEAFFGQGTRLTVV.

V usage is TRBV27 and J usage is TRBJ2-5; 10 bases are shared with TRBD2. Germline lookup yields CDR1 MNHEY and CDR2 SMNVEV (reference sequence). The CDR3 loop spans 14 amino acids. The junction had 5 bases not matched to a gene; V was cut back by 6 bases and J by 4 bases. CDR3 region: CASRLAGRRETQYF. The CDR3 nucleotides are TGTGCCAGCAGACTAGCGGGGCGTCGAGAGACCCAGTACTTC.

The J gene is TRBJ2-5, the V gene TRBV6-2 or TRBV6-3; D is unresolved. CDR3 size: 13 residues. Trimming removed 3 bases from V and 5 bases from J, with 10 bases in between. The germline V gene has CDR1 MNHEY and CDR2 SVGEGT. Here the CDR3 reads CASSYRMTETQYF. The CDR3 DNA reads TGTGCCAGCAGTTATCGGATGACGGAGACCCAGTACTTC.

This clone was detected a few times. The genes are TRBV4-1 and TRBJ1-5; no clear D. Trimming took 4 bases from V and 3 from J, leaving 13 bases between them. CDR1 is MGHRA and CDR2 is YSYEKL in the germline V gene. This CDR3 is 15 amino acids long. In DNA form, the CDR3 reads TGCGCCAGCAGCCGAACCGGGCCATACAATCAGCCCCAGCATTTT. It codes for CASSRTGPYNQPQHF.

The chain is built from TRBV6-5 and TRBJ1-2; D gene unclear. Germline V gene lookup returns CDR1 MNHEY and CDR2 SVGAGI. This CDR3 comprises 15 residues. V shed 2 bases and J shed 5 bases, with 15 bases lying between them. Here the CDR3 DNA reads TGTGCCAGCAGTTACCTCAGTCTAAGGCCGTATGGCTACACCTTC. Translating it yields CASSYLSLRPYGYTF.

V and J are TRBV10-3 and TRBJ2-2; 7 bases are a match to TRBD2. This CDR3 is built from 16 residues. V was pared by 5 bases and J by 4 bases, with 10 bases of the junction left unmatched. Germline V gene data show CDR1 as ENHRY and CDR2 as SYGVKD. The CDR3 here is CAISPLAGAGTGELFF. Here the CDR3 DNA reads TGTGCCATCAGTCCCTTGGCGGGAGCCGGCACCGGGGAGCTGTTTTTT.

The chain uses TRBV4-1 and TRBJ2-5; D is perhaps TRBD1 (6 bases). The CDR3 has 16 amino acids. The V gene lost 1 base and the J gene lost 5 bases, with 17 bases spanning the gap. The V gene's germline CDR1 is MGHRA and CDR2 YSYEKL. The CDR3 nucleotides read TGCGCCAGCAGCCAAGCTGGGACACTCTGGGGGGAGACCCAGTACTTC. Its translation is CASSQAGTLWGETQYF.

The CDR3 spells CASSQVARRAGELFF. CDR3 sequence (DNA): TGCGCCAGCAGCCAAGTTGCTAGGAGGGCCGGGGAGCTGTTTTTT. V and J are TRBV4-1 and TRBJ2-2, with a tentative D call TRBD2 (6 bases). V shed 1 base and J shed 6 bases, with 12 bases lying between them. The CDR3 extends over 15 amino acids. Germline V gene sequence: CDR1 MGHRA, CDR2 YSYEKL.

The chain employs TRBV28 and TRBJ1-3, with D hard to call. CDR3 length equals 15 residues. V shed 6 bases and J shed 0 bases, with 12 bases lying between them. Germline values: CDR1 MDHEN, CDR2 SYDVKM. CDR3 nucleotide sequence: TGTGCCAGCAGGGCCCCTGTATACTCTGGAAACACCATATATTTT. This translates into CASRAPVYSGNTIYF.

The V and J genes are TRBV25-1 and TRBJ1-2; D unclear. Trimming left V 7 bases short and J 1 base short, with 10 bases between. The CDR3 has 13 amino acids. Germline V CDR1 and CDR2: MGHDK, SYGVNS. The CDR3, as DNA: TGTGCCAGCAAGATAAGAATTAACTATGGCTACACCTTC. This sequence encodes CASKIRINYGYTF.

A few counts support this clone. This chain uses TRBV30 with TRBJ1-5, with D unresolved. V shed 2 bases and J shed 2 bases, with 7 bases lying between them. The CDR3 covers 13 residues. Germline V CDR1 and CDR2: GTSNPN, SVGIG (reference sequence). The CDR3: CAWSSDGNQPQHF. CDR3 sequence (DNA): TGTGCCTGGAGTTCGGACGGCAATCAGCCCCAGCATTTT.

The chain carries TRBV4-3 and TRBJ2-7, with D perhaps TRBD2 (6 bases). V was pared by 1 base and J by 3 bases, with 13 bases between. CDR1 is LGHNA and CDR2 is YSLEER in the germline V gene. The CDR3 is 15 amino acids. The CDR3 reads CASSQGVGGGYEQYF. DNA for the CDR3: TGCGCCAGCAGCCAAGGAGTGGGAGGAGGCTACGAGCAGTACTTC.